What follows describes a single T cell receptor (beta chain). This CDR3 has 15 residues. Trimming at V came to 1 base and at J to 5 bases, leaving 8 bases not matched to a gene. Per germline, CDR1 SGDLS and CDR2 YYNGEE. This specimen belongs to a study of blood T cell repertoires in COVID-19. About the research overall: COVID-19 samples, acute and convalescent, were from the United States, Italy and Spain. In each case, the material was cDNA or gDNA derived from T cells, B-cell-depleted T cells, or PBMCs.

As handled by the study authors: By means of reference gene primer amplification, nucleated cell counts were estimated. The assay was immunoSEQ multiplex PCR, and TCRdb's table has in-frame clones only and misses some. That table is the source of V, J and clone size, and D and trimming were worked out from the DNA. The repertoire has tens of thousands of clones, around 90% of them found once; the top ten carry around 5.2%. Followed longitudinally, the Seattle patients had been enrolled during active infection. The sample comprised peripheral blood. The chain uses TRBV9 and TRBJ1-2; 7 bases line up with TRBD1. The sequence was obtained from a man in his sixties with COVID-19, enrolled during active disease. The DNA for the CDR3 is TGTGCCAGCAGCGTAACTTTAGGGGGCGCATATGGCTACACCTTC. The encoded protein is CASSVTLGGAYGYTF.